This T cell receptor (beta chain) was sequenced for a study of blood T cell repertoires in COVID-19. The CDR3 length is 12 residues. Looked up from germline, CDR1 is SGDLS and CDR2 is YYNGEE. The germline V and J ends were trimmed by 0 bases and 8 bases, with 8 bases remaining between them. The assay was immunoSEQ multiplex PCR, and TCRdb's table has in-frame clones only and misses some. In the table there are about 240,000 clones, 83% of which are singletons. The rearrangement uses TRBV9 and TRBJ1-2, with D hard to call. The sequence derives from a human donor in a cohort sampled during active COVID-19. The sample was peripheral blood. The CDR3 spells CASSVGGRGYTF. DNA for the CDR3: TGTGCCAGCAGCGTAGGAGGCCGCGGCTACACCTTC.